This T cell receptor (beta chain) was found in a study of vaccination and CD4 T cells after COVID-19. Notes on this clonotype: Its target is unknown.

Findings of the study overall: Spike mono-reactivity was evident in 304 of the 307 vaccine-specific clones derived from convalescent patients. Convalescent patients had a median about 90% of reactive clones appearing only post-vaccination.

The CDR3 is 15 residues long. Germline CDR1 and CDR2: DFQATT and SNEGSKA (reference sequence). The V and J ends lost 1 base and 1 base respectively, with 10 bases between them. This sample's treatment: approximately nine-day PBMC culture with coronavirus spike peptide pools or control peptides (ViraFEST assay). For ViraFEST, peptide pools expanded antigen-specific T cells, after which the TCRs were sequenced. Roughly 2 million PBMCs went into each well for culture with 7.5 to 10 IU/ml IL-2 and approximately 9 ug/ml peptide pools. Oncomine TCR Beta short-read sequencing was applied to DNA from cultured CD4+ T cells. TCRdb ran MiXCR on the PCR reads and lists one entry per CDR3 protein. The profile shows approximately 9,900 distinct CDR3 sequences, roughly half of them singletons.

The gene calls are TRBV20-1 and TRBJ2-2; tentatively, D is TRBD2 (6 bases). The sample was CD4+ T cells from blood, cultured in vitro. The receptor was derived from a human donor who had recovered from COVID-19. The CDR3 is CSARVAGLNTGELFF. The CDR3 nucleotides read TGCAGTGCTAGAGTTGCGGGGCTGAACACCGGGGAGCTGTTTTTT.